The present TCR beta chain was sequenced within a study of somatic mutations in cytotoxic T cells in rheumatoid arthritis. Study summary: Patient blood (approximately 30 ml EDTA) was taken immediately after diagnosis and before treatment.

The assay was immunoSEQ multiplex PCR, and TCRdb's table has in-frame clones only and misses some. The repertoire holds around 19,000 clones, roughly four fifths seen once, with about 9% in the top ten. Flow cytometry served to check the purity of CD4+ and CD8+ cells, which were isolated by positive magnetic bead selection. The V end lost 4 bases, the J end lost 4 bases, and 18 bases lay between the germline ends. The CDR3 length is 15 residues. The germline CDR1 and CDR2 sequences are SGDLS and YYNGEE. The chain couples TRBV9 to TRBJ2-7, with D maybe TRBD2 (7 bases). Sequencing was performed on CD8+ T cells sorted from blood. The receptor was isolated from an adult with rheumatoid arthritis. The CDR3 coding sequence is TGTGCCAGCAGCCGCCAAAGGGGGGGGTCATACGAGCAGTACTTC. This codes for CASSRQRGGSYEQYF.